What follows describes a single TCR beta chain. The sample comes from a study of siplizumab effects on memory and regulatory T cells. The data were produced by immunoSEQ multiplex PCR, yet TCRdb's version contains in-frame clones alone and is incomplete. The sample lists 70,000 to 100,000 clones; under 95% were seen once. The CDR3 totals 16 residues. Between the trimmed V and J ends, which lost 0 bases and 4 bases, there was a span of 13 bases. Germline V lookup: CDR1 LNHNV, CDR2 YYDKDF (reference sequence). The TCR originated in a human donor in good health. J is TRBJ1-5 and V is TRBV15; no definite D call. The sample was CD8+ T cells sorted from blood. As DNA, the CDR3 is TGTGCCACCAGCAGAGATTGGTCAGACTCTAATCAGCCCCAGCATTTT. Protein sequence: CATSRDWSDSNQPQHF.